This T cell receptor beta chain came from a study of CD8 T cells in Susac syndrome. While CD8+ and CD4+ T cells were isolated negatively, TEMRA cells were enriched by FACS. Trimming pared 10 bases from V and 0 bases from J, leaving 15 bases between. CDR3 size: 14 residues. Germline V gene lookup returns CDR1 MDHEN and CDR2 SYDVKM. The authors reverse transcribed about 0.5 to 1 ug RNA with random hexamers. Amplification of TCR beta CDR3 by immunoSEQ multiplex PCR spanned 54 Vbeta and 13 Jbeta. TCRdb redid the calling of the immunoSEQ multiplex PCR reads with MiXCR, one entry per CDR3 protein. The data show some 150,000 distinct CDR3 sequences, more than 85% seen once.

The receptor's source is a human donor with Susac syndrome. The sample taken for sequencing was CD4+ T cells from PBMCs. The chain uses TRBV28 and TRBJ1-2; D is unresolved. CDR3 in DNA: TGTGCCACCAAGACTGGAGTTGCTAACTATGGCTACACCTTC. Protein product: CATKTGVANYGYTF.